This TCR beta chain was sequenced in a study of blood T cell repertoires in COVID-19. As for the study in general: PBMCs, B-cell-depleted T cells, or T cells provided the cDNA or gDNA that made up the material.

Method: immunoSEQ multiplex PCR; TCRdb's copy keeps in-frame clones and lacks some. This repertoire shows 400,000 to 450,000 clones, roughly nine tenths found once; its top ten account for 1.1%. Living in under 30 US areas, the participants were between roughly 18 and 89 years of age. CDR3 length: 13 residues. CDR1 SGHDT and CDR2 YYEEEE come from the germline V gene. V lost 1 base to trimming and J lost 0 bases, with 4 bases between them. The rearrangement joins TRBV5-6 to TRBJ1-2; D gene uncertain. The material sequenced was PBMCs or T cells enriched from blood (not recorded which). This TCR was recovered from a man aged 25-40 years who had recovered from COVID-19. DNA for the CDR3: TGTGCCAGCAGCTTGACAGCTAACTATGGCTACACCTTC. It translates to CASSLTANYGYTF.